Below, 13 T cell receptor beta chains from the same sample are listed, as sequenced in a study of cytomegalovirus exposure and HLA in healthy donors. 60 Vbeta and 13 Jbeta primers were used in PCR. Clones were read by immunoSEQ multiplex PCR, and TCRdb kept only the in-frame ones, dropping some. The table lists tens of thousands of clones, roughly 80% of them singletons. The sequencing sample was made of PBMCs. Receptor source: a girl aged 2 to 9 in good health and CMV-seropositive.

The rearrangement links TRBV11-2 to TRBJ2-7; TRBD1 agrees at 7 bases. The junction had 7 bases not matched to a gene; V was cut back by 5 bases and J by 0 bases. The germline CDR1 and CDR2 sequences are SGHAT and FQNNGV. The length of the CDR3 is 15 residues. In DNA form, the CDR3 reads TGTGCCAGCAGCCCGTTGACAGGGATCTCCTACGAGCAGTACTTC. It yields the protein CASSPLTGISYEQYF.

CDR3 region: CASKGLKLGAWNQPQHF. In DNA, the CDR3 is TGTGCCAGTAAGGGGCTCAAGTTAGGGGCCTGGAATCAGCCCCAGCATTTT. The genes are TRBV19 and TRBJ1-5, with D maybe TRBD1 (5 bases). The CDR3 is made up of 17 amino acids. The germline V gene has CDR1 LNHDA and CDR2 SQIVND (reference sequence). V dropped 7 bases and J dropped 4 bases, with 23 bases sitting between them.

The genes are TRBV7-6 and TRBJ2-7, with D uncertain. V dropped 5 bases and J dropped 2 bases, with 7 bases sitting between them. The CDR3 is made up of 12 amino acids. In germline, CDR1 is SGHVS, CDR2 FNYEAQ. CDR3 nucleotide sequence: TGTGCCAGCAGCCTTAATGCCTACGAGCAGTACTTC. As protein: CASSLNAYEQYF. The full variable domain, rest sourced from reference TRBV7-6 and TRBJ2-7, is GAGVSQSPRYKVTKRGQDVALRCDPISGHVSLYWYRQALGQGPEFLTYFNYEAQQDKSGLPNDRFSAERPEGSISTLTIQRTEQRDSAMYRCASSLNAYEQYFGPGTRLTVT.

V usage is TRBV10-2 and J usage is TRBJ1-1, with TRBD1 matching over 10 bases. V shed 5 bases, J shed 5 bases, and the junction held 8 bases outside the gene matches. Germline CDR1 reads WSHSY; CDR2 reads SAAADI. CDR3 length: 15 amino acids. CDR3 residues: CASSRDRGWGTEAFF. Here the CDR3 DNA reads TGCGCCAGCAGTCGGGACAGGGGATGGGGTACTGAAGCTTTCTTT.

The sample holds one count of this clone. The CDR3 region has the DNA TGTGCCAGCAGCCGCCTGGGACAGGGGTCCGGGGAGCTGTTTTTT. Translating it yields CASSRLGQGSGELFF. The chain uses TRBV6-6 and TRBJ2-2, with TRBD1 matching over 10 bases. This CDR3 is built from 15 residues. V was clipped by 6 bases and J by 6 bases; unmatched bases: 7. Germline CDR1 MNHNY, CDR2 SVGAGI (reference sequence).

The V and J genes are TRBV27 and TRBJ2-3; D call uncertain. Germline assignment: CDR1 MNHEY and CDR2 SMNVEV (reference sequence). V lost 2 bases to trimming and J lost 2 bases, with 11 bases between them. This CDR3 is built from 15 residues. As DNA, the CDR3 is TGTGCCAGCAGTTTAACGGTAGCAAACACAGATACGCAGTATTTT. It yields the protein CASSLTVANTDTQYF.

The chain recombines TRBV6-5 with TRBJ1-1; D not certain. The CDR3 spans 13 residues. CDR1 and CDR2 (germline): MNHEY, SVGAGI. V lost 5 bases, J lost 1 base, and 8 bases lay in between. CDR3 coding DNA: TGTGCCAGCAGTACTACTCCGAACACTGAAGCTTTCTTT. Amino acids: CASSTTPNTEAFF.

This clone was seen a few times. This chain uses TRBV4-1 with TRBJ1-1; a weak D match, TRBD1 (6 bases). This CDR3 has 18 amino acids. CDR1 is MGHRA and CDR2 is YSYEKL in the germline V gene. Trimming took 5 bases from V and 7 from J, leaving 29 bases between them. The CDR3 coding sequence is TGCGCCAGCAGCTCGGGAGTCCGGGGGCGGGGGTGGCGGAGTGAAGCTTTCTTT. This translates into CASSSGVRGRGWRSEAFF.

V usage is TRBV5-1 and J usage is TRBJ1-2; D call uncertain. From germline, CDR1 is SGHRS and CDR2 YFSETQ. This CDR3 is 16 amino acids long. Trimming took 3 bases from V and 5 from J, leaving 20 bases between them. The chain's CDR3 is CASSSLGSHPFYGYTF. DNA for the CDR3: TGCGCCAGCAGCTCCCTGGGCAGCCATCCTTTTTATGGCTACACCTTC.

The chain is built from TRBV6-4 and TRBJ2-2, with 14 bases aligning to TRBD2. The CDR3 length is 19 residues. The trim removed 10 bases at V and 4 bases at J, leaving 17 bases unmatched. Germline-derived CDR1 and CDR2 are MRHNA and SNTAGT. The chain's CDR3 is CATNVQGLAGVCITGELFF. In nucleotides, the CDR3 is TGTGCCACTAACGTTCAGGGACTAGCGGGAGTGTGTATCACCGGGGAGCTGTTTTTT.

This chain connects TRBV7-9 to TRBJ2-3, with 10 bases aligning to TRBD2. V dropped 5 bases and J dropped 4; count of bases not matched to a gene: 12. The CDR3 length is 17 residues. Germline CDR1 reads SEHNR; CDR2 reads FQNEAQ (reference sequence). CDR3 loop: CASSQKRTSGGADTQYF. The CDR3 DNA sequence: TGTGCCAGCAGCCAGAAGAGGACTAGCGGAGGAGCAGATACGCAGTATTTT.

This sequence joins TRBV7-8 and TRBJ2-3; 10 bases match TRBD2. This CDR3 spans 16 amino acids. From germline, CDR1 is SGHVS and CDR2 FQNEAQ. Trimming cost V 4 bases and J 6 bases; bases outside gene matches: 10. CDR3 region: CASSSLPLAGADTQYF. The CDR3 DNA sequence: TGTGCCAGCAGCTCCCTACCCCTAGCGGGAGCGGATACGCAGTATTTT.

This clone was found a few times. The J gene is TRBJ2-7, the V gene TRBV6-6; tentatively, D is TRBD1 (6 bases). Germline values: CDR1 MNHNY, CDR2 SVGAGI (reference sequence). Trimming cost V 9 bases and J 4 bases, with 16 bases left between them. The CDR3 contains 13 residues. The CDR3 reads CASLYRAGYEQYF. Here the CDR3 DNA reads TGTGCCAGTTTATACAGGGCTGGTTACGAGCAGTACTTC.